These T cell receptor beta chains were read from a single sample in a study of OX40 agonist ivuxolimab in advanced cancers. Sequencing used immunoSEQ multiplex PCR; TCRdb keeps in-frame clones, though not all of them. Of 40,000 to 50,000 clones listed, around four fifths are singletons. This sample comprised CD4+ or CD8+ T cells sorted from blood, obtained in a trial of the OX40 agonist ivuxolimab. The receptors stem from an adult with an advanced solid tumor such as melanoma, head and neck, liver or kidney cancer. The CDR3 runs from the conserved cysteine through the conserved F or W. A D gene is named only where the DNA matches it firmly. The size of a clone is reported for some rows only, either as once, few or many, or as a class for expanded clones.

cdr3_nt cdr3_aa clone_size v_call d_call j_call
TGCGCCAGCAGCCAAGACCCCAGGGAGGAAGATACGCAGTATTTT CASSQDPREEDTQYF - TRBV4-3 - TRBJ2-3
TGTGCCAGCAGTTACACGACAGGGGACAATGAAAAACTGTTTTTT CASSYTTGDNEKLFF - TRBV6-5 TRBD1 TRBJ1-4
TGTGCCAGCAGATCCTCTAGCGGGAGACCCTACGAGCAGTACTTC CASRSSSGRPYEQYF - TRBV7-9 TRBD2 TRBJ2-7
TGTGCCAGCAGCTACCCGCCAGGTCTAGCCAAAAACATTCAGTACTTC CASSYPPGLAKNIQYF - TRBV7-4 - TRBJ2-4
TGCGCCAGCAGTGAGTCACAGGATTCCAATGAGCAGTTCTTC CASSESQDSNEQFF - TRBV10-1 - TRBJ2-1
TGTGCCAGCAGGGACAGGGGCACGTCAGAGACCCAGTACTTC CASRDRGTSETQYF - TRBV2 TRBD1 TRBJ2-5
TGTGCCAGCAGCTTGGTTGGGCCCCAGGCCTACGAGCAGTACTTC CASSLVGPQAYEQYF - TRBV5-6 - TRBJ2-7
TGTGCCAGCAGCTTAGATTACCCGGGGGCCGGCTACACCTTC CASSLDYPGAGYTF - TRBV11-2 - TRBJ1-2
TGTGCCAGCAGGGGAGGGGGCTATGGCTACACCTTC CASRGGGYGYTF - TRBV6-1 - TRBJ1-2
TGTGCCAGCAGCCCTGAACCGGGAATTTTGTACTTC CASSPEPGILYF - TRBV5-4 - TRBJ2-5
TGTGCCAGCAGCGTAGAGGTGGGCTACACTGAAGCTTTCTTT CASSVEVGYTEAFF - TRBV9 - TRBJ1-1
TGTGCCAGCAGCTATGGGGCAACTGAAGCTTTCTTT CASSYGATEAFF once TRBV7-2 - TRBJ1-1
TGTGCCAGCAACGTGGGAGGGAGCAATCAGCCCCAGCATTTT CASNVGGSNQPQHF once TRBV27 - TRBJ1-5
TGTGCCAGCAGCTCGGGCACCTACGAGCAGTACTTC CASSSGTYEQYF - TRBV7-9 - TRBJ2-7
TGTGCCAGCAGTGAAACCGACACTGAAGCTTTCTTT CASSETDTEAFF - TRBV6-1 - TRBJ1-1
TGCAGCGCCCGAGGACACCCTGGAAACACCATATATTTT CSARGHPGNTIYF - TRBV29-1 - TRBJ1-3
TGCGCCAGCAGCATGACAGGGGCCGCAGGGCCCCAACATTTT CASSMTGAAGPQHF - TRBV5-1 TRBD1 TRBJ1-5
TGCAGCGTTGTATCGGACTCCCGCACAGATACGCAGTATTTT CSVVSDSRTDTQYF few TRBV29-1 - TRBJ2-3
TGTGCCAGCAGCTTTGGTTATCAGCCCCAGCATTTT CASSFGYQPQHF - TRBV11-3 - TRBJ1-5
TGTGCCAGCAGCTTACGCGGCAACTATGGCTACACCTTC CASSLRGNYGYTF - TRBV5-4 - TRBJ1-2
TGTGCCAGCAGCTTATTAGGACAGAATCAGCCCCAGCATTTT CASSLLGQNQPQHF - TRBV7-9 - TRBJ1-5
TGTGCTAGCAGCATGCCGGGACAGGGAGTCGAAGAGACCCAGTACTTC CASSMPGQGVEETQYF - TRBV7-7 TRBD1 TRBJ2-5
TGTGCCAGTCCGGGACAGGAGACCTATGGCTACACCTTC CASPGQETYGYTF - TRBV2 TRBD1 TRBJ1-2
TGTGCCGTTTTCCGGGACAGAGATAATGAAAAACTGTTTTTT CAVFRDRDNEKLFF - TRBV7-9 TRBD1 TRBJ1-4
TGTGCCAGCAGCCGGGACCTCTCCTACGAGCAGTACTTC CASSRDLSYEQYF once TRBV6-5 - TRBJ2-7
TGTGCCTGGAGGGTGGCGGGGGCTGGAAACACCATATATTTT CAWRVAGAGNTIYF - TRBV30 - TRBJ1-3
TGCAGCTTGCCGGCGACAGGGGGCGGTAAGACCCAGTACTTC CSLPATGGGKTQYF - TRBV29-1 TRBD1 TRBJ2-5
TGTGCCAGCAGCTTCGGAGGGTTAGACAATGAGCAGTTCTTC CASSFGGLDNEQFF - TRBV7-3 - TRBJ2-1
TGTGCCAGCAGCTTGCGGGGGGGCAATCAGCCCCAGCATTTT CASSLRGGNQPQHF - TRBV5-5 - TRBJ1-5
TGTGCCAGCAGCTCTAGCGGGAGACGGCTTTGGCAGTACTTC CASSSSGRRLWQYF - TRBV11-3 TRBD2 TRBJ2-7
TGTGCCAGCAGCCTTGACCTCCTCACAGATACGCAGTATTTT CASSLDLLTDTQYF - TRBV7-9 - TRBJ2-3